These 15 T cell receptor beta chains were sequenced from one sample in a study of blood T cell repertoires in COVID-19. Some clones are missing from TCRdb's copy, which holds only in-frame ones; the method was immunoSEQ multiplex PCR. In the table there are 150,000 to 200,000 clones, 75% to 80% of which are singletons. What was sequenced was peripheral blood. These receptor sequences come from a woman aged 50 to 60 with active or convalescent COVID-19.

The rearrangement joins TRBV7-9 to TRBJ2-5, with no clear D. In germline, CDR1 is SEHNR, CDR2 FQNEAQ (reference sequence). V gave up 2 bases and J gave up 0 bases, with 7 bases separating them. The CDR3 length is 14 residues. CDR3 coding DNA: TGTGCCAGCAGCTTATCAGCGTACCAAGAGACCCAGTACTTC. It translates to CASSLSAYQETQYF.

This chain uses TRBV19 with TRBJ1-4, with D maybe TRBD1 (5 bases). CDR1 is LNHDA and CDR2 is SQIVND in the germline V gene (reference sequence). The CDR3 consists of 15 residues. V lost 3 bases to trimming and J lost 4 bases, with 12 bases between them. The CDR3 region has the DNA TGTGCCAGTAGTATTCCCGGACAACTTAATGAAAAACTGTTTTTT. Translating gives CASSIPGQLNEKLFF.

The genes are TRBV10-2 and TRBJ1-2; TRBD1 might be the D (5 bases). CDR1 and CDR2 (germline): WSHSY, SAAADI. Trimming removed 8 bases at V and 1 base at J, with 14 bases between. The CDR3 covers 14 residues. CDR3 sequence reads: CASRGWGDNYGYTF. CDR3 DNA: TGCGCCAGCCGGGGGTGGGGAGATAACTATGGCTACACCTTC.

V usage is TRBV3-1 (or the pseudogene TRBV3-2) and J usage is TRBJ2-1; 7 bases agree with TRBD1. CDR3 length: 13 amino acids. Trimming took 1 base from V and 10 from J; bases not matched to a gene: 4. Germline CDR1 LGHDT, CDR2 YNNKEL (reference sequence). The CDR3 spells CASSQGGGLEQFF. The CDR3 bases are TGTGCCAGCAGCCAAGGAGGGGGCTTGGAGCAGTTCTTC.

Here the CDR3 reads CASSQGSGTGELFF. Written as DNA, the CDR3 is TGTGCCAGCAGCCAAGGGTCGGGGACCGGGGAGCTGTTTTTT. The V gene is TRBV3-1 (or the pseudogene TRBV3-2), the J gene TRBJ2-2; perhaps TRBD2 as D (5 bases). The CDR3 spans 14 residues. Trimming took off 1 base at V and 5 bases at J, with 8 bases between the two ends. CDR1 is LGHDT and CDR2 is YNNKEL in the germline V gene (reference sequence).

The chain combines TRBV3-1 (or the pseudogene TRBV3-2) with TRBJ1-3, with a possible D match to TRBD1 (5 bases). V gave up 2 bases and J gave up 4 bases, with 12 bases separating them. The CDR3 is made up of 15 amino acids. CDR1 and CDR2 from the germline V gene are LGHDT and YNNKEL (reference sequence). CDR3 in amino acids: CASSQQGPSGNTIYF. In DNA form, the CDR3 reads TGTGCCAGCAGCCAACAGGGCCCCTCCGGAAACACCATATATTTT.

V gene TRBV6-4 combines with J gene TRBJ2-2; 9 bases line up with TRBD1. After removal of 5 bases from V and 4 bases from J, the junction contained 5 bases not matched to a gene. The CDR3 sequence is 15 residues long. Germline CDR1 MRHNA, CDR2 SNTAGT. The CDR3 DNA follows: TGTGCCAGCAGTAGGACAGGGGAATTCACCGGGGAGCTGTTTTTT. Residues: CASSRTGEFTGELFF.

A few counts support this clone. The chain couples TRBV7-8 to TRBJ1-5, with D possibly matching TRBD1 (6 bases). The V end was cut by 3 bases, the J end by 5 bases, with 8 bases between. Germline lookup yields CDR1 SGHVS and CDR2 FQNEAQ. This CDR3 is built from 13 residues. CDR3 region: CASSFTGYQPQHF. The CDR3, as DNA: TGTGCCAGCAGCTTTACAGGGTATCAGCCCCAGCATTTT.

In its sample, this clone was seen many times. The chain uses TRBV19 and TRBJ1-3, with no clear D. CDR3 length equals 14 residues. The germline gives CDR1 LNHDA, CDR2 SQIVND (reference sequence). V was pared by 7 bases and J by 4 bases, with 14 bases between. Written as DNA, the CDR3 is TGTGCCAGTACCCTTGCGGGGTCGGGAAACACCATATATTTT. It translates to CASTLAGSGNTIYF.

The chain is built from TRBV19 and TRBJ2-1, with 16 bases fitting TRBD2. Germline CDR1 LNHDA, CDR2 SQIVND (reference sequence). Unmatched junction bases numbered 5, after V lost 6 bases and J lost 0 bases. The CDR3 length is 18 residues. CDR3 coding DNA: TGTGCCAGTAGCCCGGGACTAGCGGGAGGGCCCTCCTACAATGAGCAGTTCTTC. Protein sequence: CASSPGLAGGPSYNEQFF.

This chain connects TRBV11-2 to TRBJ1-1, with 7 positions matching TRBD1. Germline assignment: CDR1 SGHAT and CDR2 FQNNGV. V lost 6 bases to trimming and J lost 0 bases; unmatched junction nucleotides: 13. The CDR3 spans 17 residues. CDR3 loop: CASSSRGTEVMNTEAFF. Written as DNA, the CDR3 is TGTGCCAGCAGTTCCCGCGGGACAGAGGTGATGAACACTGAAGCTTTCTTT.

This chain links TRBV9 with TRBJ1-2; 8 nucleotides match TRBD1. V lost 2 bases and J lost 5; bases outside the gene matches: 2. CDR1 is SGDLS, CDR2 YYNGEE, per germline. This CDR3 has 13 amino acids. The CDR3 nucleotides read TGTGCCAGCAGCGTGGACAGGGAATATGGCTACACCTTC. Translation: CASSVDREYGYTF.

The CDR3 bases are TGCGCCAGCAGCCAAGATTCTCCGGGGTCCTCCTACGAGCAGTACTTC. It yields the protein CASSQDSPGSSYEQYF. The chain combines TRBV4-3 with TRBJ2-7, with TRBD2 as a possible D gene (5 bases). The CDR3 spans 16 residues. Trimming cost V 0 bases and J 0 bases, with 12 bases left between them. The germline CDR1 and CDR2 sequences are LGHNA and YSLEER.

The chain links TRBV6-2 or TRBV6-3 to TRBJ1-5, with a tentative D call TRBD1 (6 bases). The ends were cut back, 4 bases at V and 3 bases at J, with 10 bases in the middle. Germline V gene lookup returns CDR1 MNHEY and CDR2 SVGEGT. The CDR3 contains 14 residues. The CDR3 DNA reads as TGTGCCAGCAGTTCGCAGGGGCCCAATCAGCCCCAGCATTTT. Amino acids: CASSSQGPNQPQHF.

The chain recombines TRBV19 with TRBJ2-1; TRBD1 aligns across 10 bases. The CDR3 runs to 16 residues. Per the germline V gene, CDR1 is LNHDA and CDR2 is SQIVND (reference sequence). Trimming removed 5 bases from V and 4 bases from J; junction bases left unmatched: 8. CDR3 nucleotides: TGTGCCAGTAGTCCCCGGGACAGGGGTACTTACAATGAGCAGTTCTTC. This encodes CASSPRDRGTYNEQFF. Based on the CDR3 plus reference TRBV19 and TRBJ2-1, the full variable domain is DGGITQSPKYLFRKEGQNVTLSCEQNLNHDAMYWYRQDPGQGLRLIYYSQIVNDFQKGDIAEGYSVSREKKESFPLTVTSAQKNPTAFYLCASSPRDRGTYNEQFFGPGTRLTVL.